This TCR beta chain appears in the sequencing data of a study of T-cell reconstitution after alpha-beta-depleted transplantation in children. Study-level results: Several hundred expanded graft clones reportedly supplied alpha-beta T cells about two months after transplant. Among T cells one year after transplant, newly produced cells accounted for most counts and diversity.

Preparation of the TCRbeta library was carried out with unique molecular identifiers. TCRdb re-derived calls from the PCR reads in MiXCR, one entry per CDR3 protein. The sample shows roughly 200,000 distinct CDR3 sequences, roughly a tenth of them seen only once. This clonotype showed up many times. Its specificity is not known. The source is a child under three years old with acute myeloid leukemia, due to receive a stem cell transplant. The source was PBMCs, collected before TCRalphabeta/CD19-depleted stem cell transplant.

In DNA, the CDR3 is TGCGCCAGCAGCTTGACTAGCGGGCCCGACCCCTACAATGAGCAGTTCTTC. This sequence encodes CASSLTSGPDPYNEQFF. This chain connects TRBV5-1 to TRBJ2-1; the match to TRBD2 covers 9 bases. V gave up 1 base and J gave up 2 bases; unmatched junction bases: 7. The V gene's germline CDR1 is SGHRS and CDR2 YFSETQ. This CDR3 contains 17 residues.